This T cell receptor beta chain is drawn from a study of Ad26.COV2.S vaccination and SARS-CoV-2 variants. Study in general: COV1001, an Ad26.COV2.S trial, supplied this vaccine-arm donor. Each vaccinee took Ad26.COV2.S intramuscularly, once or twice 56 days apart. Study conclusions and caveats: Researchers reported similar non-spike TCR breadth in vaccine and placebo recipients.

Treatment meaning: approximately 18 received Ad26.COV2.S at low or high dose, single or two shots; about 5 received placebo; per-sample allocation not given. Collection of the samples took place on day 63 after the first injection of vaccine or placebo. The administered vaccine (an Ad26 vector) expressed Wuhan-strain SARS-CoV-2 spike. The protocol was immunoSEQ multiplex PCR, while the TCRdb copy is restricted to in-frame clones and leaves out a portion. The table records roughly 420,000 clones, roughly nine tenths of them present only once. The CDR3 contains 15 residues. V lost 2 bases, J lost 4 bases, and 12 bases lay in between. Germline lookup yields CDR1 MNHEY and CDR2 SVGAGI. Concerning this clone itself: Its antigen is not identified.

This receptor was obtained from a person aged 18-65 years who received the Ad26.COV2.S COVID-19 vaccine or a placebo. The starting material was peripheral blood, obtained in a trial of Ad26.COV2.S vaccine versus placebo. J is TRBJ2-1 and V is TRBV6-5; D is ambiguous. CDR3 in DNA: TGTGCCAGCAGTTACGGACCTTTTGCTTACAATGAGCAGTTCTTC. It is translated as CASSYGPFAYNEQFF.